This T cell receptor beta chain emerged from a study of control samples from healthy donors and cancer patients. Profiled with immunoSEQ multiplex PCR; TCRdb holds only in-frame clones, not every one. The table includes around 140,000 clones, 94% detected once. The germline gives CDR1 SEHNR, CDR2 FQNEAQ (reference sequence). The CDR3 is 12 residues long. Trimming pared 5 bases from V and 8 bases from J, leaving 10 bases between. The chain has TRBV7-9 and TRBJ2-1; D call uncertain. The TCR comes from a man aged 40-49 years in good health. The sample was blood. The CDR3 reads CASSARLDEQFF. The DNA for the CDR3 is TGTGCCAGCAGCGCCCGCTTGGATGAGCAGTTCTTC.